This section outlines one T cell receptor (beta chain) sequence together with its context. Profiling relied on immunoSEQ multiplex PCR, and the TCRdb table lists in-frame clones only, not all of them. The sample has about 140,000 clones, about 91% seen once. The source of the sample is a study of T cell responses to AZD1222 COVID-19 vaccine. Trimming took 5 bases from V and 4 from J, leaving 9 bases between them. This CDR3 has 12 amino acids. The germline gives CDR1 SEHNR, CDR2 FQNEAQ (reference sequence). Sequencing was performed on peripheral blood, taken 28 days after the second AZD1222 dose. This receptor was obtained from an adult who received the AZD1222 COVID-19 vaccine. The chain couples TRBV7-9 to TRBJ2-7; no definite D call. CDR3 protein: CASSRPFYEQYF. The CDR3 DNA reads TGTGCCAGCAGCCGTCCTTTTTACGAGCAGTACTTC.